Listed here are 32 T cell receptor beta chains from one sample, sequenced in a study of cytotoxic CD8 clonotypes in ibrutinib-treated CLL. Libraries were prepared by immunoSEQ multiplex PCR; TCRdb keeps only in-frame clonotypes and omits some of them. This repertoire shows around 300,000 clones, almost 80% found once; its top ten account for over 5.5%. The sequencing used PBMCs, collected before ibrutinib treatment. The receptors originated from a human donor with chronic lymphocytic leukemia.

V and J are TRBV27 and TRBJ2-7; tentatively, D is TRBD2 (6 bases). The CDR3 contains 14 residues. Germline V lookup: CDR1 MNHEY, CDR2 SMNVEV (reference sequence). V lost 3 bases and J 4 bases, leaving 13 bases between the germline ends. CDR3 in amino acids: CASSFRGKAYEQYF. CDR3 nucleotides: TGTGCCAGCAGTTTTCGGGGGAAGGCTTACGAGCAGTACTTC.

This clone showed up just once. This chain connects TRBV11-2 to TRBJ2-7; D gene unclear. This CDR3 region has 14 residues. Germline V CDR1 and CDR2: SGHAT, FQNNGV. V shed 4 bases and J shed 7 bases, with 17 bases lying between them. CDR3 DNA sequence: TGTGCCAGCAGCTACCGGACCTACCAGGAGGAGCAGTACTTC. It is translated as CASSYRTYQEEQYF.

V usage is TRBV7-7 and J usage is TRBJ2-5; D gene ambiguous. The CDR3 loop spans 13 amino acids. Germline CDR1 and CDR2: SSHAT and FNYEAQ (reference sequence). The CDR3 coding sequence is TGTGCTACCTCGGCCGGTTACCAAGAGACCCAGTACTTC. It yields the protein CATSAGYQETQYF.

This chain links TRBV11-3 with TRBJ1-1; 8 bases agree with TRBD1. V lost 4 bases and J lost 8; bases outside the gene matches: 6. This CDR3 region has 13 residues. The germline CDR1 and CDR2 sequences are SGHNT and YENEEA. The CDR3 region has the DNA TGTGCCAGCAGCTCAGGACAGGGACTAGAAGCTTTCTTT. It translates to CASSSGQGLEAFF.

This clone was detected only once. The genes are TRBV5-1 and TRBJ2-7; no definite D call. Germline CDR1 and CDR2: SGHRS and YFSETQ. This CDR3 comprises 17 residues. Deletions cut 0 bases from V and 5 bases from J, with 21 bases between. CDR3 amino acids: CASSLGEVGRRGHEQYF. The CDR3 DNA reads TGCGCCAGCAGCTTGGGTGAGGTGGGCAGACGCGGCCACGAGCAGTACTTC.

This chain links TRBV29-1 with TRBJ1-1, with TRBD1 as a possible D gene (5 bases). Per germline, CDR1 SQVTM and CDR2 ANQGSEA. V gave up 6 bases and J gave up 5 bases, with 19 bases separating them. The CDR3 loop spans 14 amino acids. In DNA form, the CDR3 reads TGCAGCGTCGGAAGGCAGGGAGGGTGGACTGAAGCTTTCTTT. Residues: CSVGRQGGWTEAFF.

The chain joins TRBV30 to TRBJ2-3; the D gene is possibly TRBD2 (6 bases). CDR3 size: 16 residues. Trimming cost V 3 bases and J 1 base, with 17 bases left between them. Per the germline V gene, CDR1 is GTSNPN and CDR2 is SVGIG (reference sequence). DNA of the CDR3: TGTGCCTGGAGAATAGGCGGGAATTACCGCACAGATACGCAGTATTTT. Protein product: CAWRIGGNYRTDTQYF. Based on the CDR3 plus reference TRBV30 and TRBJ2-3, the full variable domain is SQTIHQWPATLVQPVGSPLSLECTVEGTSNPNLYWYRQAAGRGLQLLFYSVGIGQISSEVPQNLSASRPQDRQFILSSKKLLLSDSGFYLCAWRIGGNYRTDTQYFGPGTRLTVL.

V and J are TRBV27 and TRBJ1-5, with 12 bases lining up with TRBD1. After removal of 11 bases from V and 4 bases from J, the junction contained 18 bases not matched to a gene. The length of the CDR3 is 18 residues. Germline assignment: CDR1 MNHEY and CDR2 SMNVEV (reference sequence). CDR3 sequence (DNA): TGTGCCGCCTTTCCACCGGGACAGGGGGCCCGATGGAATCAGCCCCAGCATTTT. This translates into CAAFPPGQGARWNQPQHF.

V usage is TRBV18 and J usage is TRBJ2-7, with no clear D. CDR3 size: 16 residues. Germline-derived CDR1 and CDR2 are KGHSH and LQKENI. V lost 2 bases to trimming and J lost 0 bases, with 14 bases between them. Here the CDR3 DNA reads TGTGCCAGCTCACCATTAACTTTTCAAACCTCCTACGAGCAGTACTTC. Its protein product is CASSPLTFQTSYEQYF.

The rearrangement joins TRBV7-2 to TRBJ2-2; D gene uncertain. The CDR3 totals 14 residues. Germline assignment: CDR1 SGHTA and CDR2 FQGNSA. Trimming took off 1 base at V and 6 bases at J, with 9 bases between the two ends. The CDR3 DNA sequence: TGTGCCAGCAGCTTAGTTAGGGCCGCCGGGGAGCTGTTTTTT. This translates into CASSLVRAAGELFF.

The J gene is TRBJ2-2, the V gene TRBV6-6; 10 bases fit TRBD2. The CDR3 has 15 amino acids. The junction had 3 bases not matched to a gene; V was cut back by 2 bases and J by 6 bases. Per the germline V gene, CDR1 is MNHNY and CDR2 is SVGAGI (reference sequence). The DNA of the CDR3 is TGTGCCAGCAGTTACCTAGCGGGAGTCCCCGGGGAGCTGTTTTTT. This codes for CASSYLAGVPGELFF.

This clone turned up a few times. The gene calls are TRBV25-1 and TRBJ1-1; D is undetermined. The CDR3 sequence is 12 residues long. V gave up 6 bases and J gave up 4 bases, with 9 bases separating them. Germline V gene lookup returns CDR1 MGHDK and CDR2 SYGVNS. The CDR3 coding sequence is TGTGCCAGCAGGAGGTCAAGCACTGAAGCTTTCTTT. Encoded protein: CASRRSSTEAFF.

J is TRBJ2-6 and V is TRBV7-2; D gene ambiguous. The germline V and J ends were trimmed by 0 bases and 3 bases, with 6 bases remaining between them. This CDR3 has 15 amino acids. Germline assignment: CDR1 SGHTA and CDR2 FQGNSA. The CDR3 here is CASSLAGNGANVLTF. CDR3 DNA sequence: TGTGCCAGCAGCTTAGCAGGGAATGGGGCCAACGTCCTGACTTTC.

The chain recombines TRBV5-1 with TRBJ1-4; 9 positions agree with TRBD1. The CDR3 consists of 16 residues. V shed 0 bases, J shed 8 bases, and the junction held 8 bases outside the gene matches. Germline CDR1 SGHRS, CDR2 YFSETQ. CDR3 residues: CASSLGGGTGSEKLFF. The CDR3, as DNA: TGCGCCAGCAGCTTGGGGGGCGGGACAGGGTCGGAAAAACTGTTTTTT.

The gene calls are TRBV18 and TRBJ1-2; 7 bases align to TRBD1. The germline CDR1 and CDR2 sequences are KGHSH and LQKENI. CDR3 size: 15 residues. V trimming: 6 bases; J trimming: 5 bases; junction bases outside the gene matches: 12. CDR3 protein: CASSGTGDKKYGYTF. CDR3 DNA: TGTGCCAGCTCGGGAACAGGGGACAAAAAGTATGGCTACACCTTC.

V is TRBV5-1 and J is TRBJ2-1; maybe TRBD1 (5 bases). The germline V gene encodes CDR1 SGHRS and CDR2 YFSETQ. Between the trimmed V and J ends, which lost 4 bases and 6 bases, there was a span of 14 bases. This CDR3 region has 14 residues. CDR3 nucleotide sequence: TGCGCCAGCAGCCTCCTTCGCAGGGTCAATGAGCAGTTCTTC. Encoded protein: CASSLLRRVNEQFF.

The gene calls are TRBV4-1 and TRBJ2-5; D is undetermined. With 4 bases removed from V and 4 bases from J, the gap between germline ends came to 16 bases. Germline loops: CDR1 MGHRA, CDR2 YSYEKL. The CDR3 consists of 15 residues. CDR3 in DNA: TGCGCCAGCAGCCGATCATGGCCCCCGGGAGAGACCCAGTACTTC. Amino acid sequence: CASSRSWPPGETQYF.

The V and J genes are TRBV13 and TRBJ2-7; weak D call: TRBD2 (6 bases). The V gene's germline CDR1 is PRHDT and CDR2 FYEKMQ (reference sequence). The CDR3 sequence is 14 residues long. Trimming took 1 base from V and 0 from J, leaving 7 bases between them. CDR3 coding DNA: TGTGCCAGCAGCTTAGACGGGAGCTCCTACGAGCAGTACTTC. This encodes CASSLDGSSYEQYF.

This clone occurred once. The rearrangement links TRBV7-6 to TRBJ2-7; 12 bases are shared with TRBD2. CDR1 SGHVS and CDR2 FNYEAQ come from the germline V gene. CDR3 length equals 17 residues. V shed 5 bases and J 4 bases; nucleotides not matched to a gene: 12. The CDR3 nucleotides read TGTGCCAGCAGCCACTGGACTAGCGGGAATTGGGTGTACGAGCAGTACTTC. It yields the protein CASSHWTSGNWVYEQYF.

The chain is built from TRBV10-3 and TRBJ1-2, with D perhaps TRBD1 (6 bases). The CDR3 runs 12 residues. Germline V gives CDR1 ENHRY, CDR2 SYGVKD. The V and J ends lost 4 bases and 4 bases respectively, with 7 bases between them. The CDR3 region is CAISGDIYGYTF. The DNA of the CDR3 is TGTGCCATCAGTGGGGACATCTATGGCTACACCTTC.

V usage is TRBV19 and J usage is TRBJ2-1; TRBD1 or TRBD2 may be the D gene (5 bases each). Germline values: CDR1 LNHDA, CDR2 SQIVND (reference sequence). V lost 4 bases to trimming and J lost 0 bases, with 25 bases between them. CDR3 length: 20 amino acids. CDR3 residues: CASSTPGPPAPLSSYNEQFF. The CDR3 DNA follows: TGTGCCAGTAGTACTCCGGGGCCTCCGGCTCCGTTGAGCTCCTACAATGAGCAGTTCTTC.

J is TRBJ2-7 and V is TRBV14; possibly TRBD1 for D (5 bases). The CDR3 loop spans 16 amino acids. Trimming shortened V by 3 bases and J by 2 bases, and 17 bases separated the two germline ends. Germline CDR1 reads SGHDN; CDR2 reads FVKESK. CDR3: CASSHLQGKNPYEQYF. Written as DNA, the CDR3 is TGTGCCAGCAGCCATCTTCAGGGCAAGAATCCCTACGAGCAGTACTTC.

The genes are TRBV11-2 and TRBJ2-7; TRBD2 matches 7 bases. Germline CDR1 reads SGHAT; CDR2 reads FQNNGV. With 2 bases clipped from V and 3 bases from J, the junction kept 10 bases outside the gene matches. The CDR3 has 16 residues. The CDR3 spells CASSLLSFGLDYEQYF. CDR3 nucleotides: TGTGCCAGCAGCTTACTTTCTTTTGGACTAGACTACGAGCAGTACTTC.

The chain is built from TRBV6-6 and TRBJ1-2, with D possibly TRBD1 on 6 matching bases. The CDR3 loop spans 16 amino acids. The V end was cut by 2 bases, the J end by 4 bases, with 17 bases between. CDR1 is MNHNY and CDR2 is SVGAGI in the germline V gene (reference sequence). The CDR3 DNA reads as TGTGCCAGCAGTTACCCCCTAACGGGGGGCGTCTATGGCTACACCTTC. The encoded protein is CASSYPLTGGVYGYTF.

This clone was picked up a small number of times. This chain uses TRBV11-2 with TRBJ2-1, with 7 bases lining up with TRBD2. V dropped 1 base and J dropped 7; count of bases not matched to a gene: 1. Looked up from germline, CDR1 is SGHAT and CDR2 is FQNNGV. The CDR3 is 13 residues long. The CDR3 reads CASSLAGGNEQFF. Here the CDR3 DNA reads TGTGCCAGCAGCTTAGCGGGGGGAAATGAGCAGTTCTTC.

This clone was found many times. The CDR3 DNA is TGTGCCAGCAGCGCTCTTGGGCCCGATAGCAATCAGCCCCAGCATTTT. It is translated as CASSALGPDSNQPQHF. The chain has TRBV9 and TRBJ1-5; no firm D call. This CDR3 region has 16 residues. Germline-derived CDR1 and CDR2 are SGDLS and YYNGEE. Trimming stripped 3 bases from V and 0 bases from J, with 13 bases between.

This chain joins TRBV4-2 and TRBJ2-7; D remains unclear. CDR1 is LGHNA and CDR2 is YNFKEQ in the germline V gene. With 1 base removed from V and 3 bases from J, the gap between germline ends came to 4 bases. CDR3 size: 12 residues. The CDR3 reads CASSQGNYEQYF. In nucleotides, the CDR3 is TGTGCCAGCAGCCAAGGGAACTACGAGCAGTACTTC.

The rearrangement joins TRBV5-1 to TRBJ1-1, with 8 bases that match TRBD1. Trimming at V came to 4 bases and at J to 5 bases, leaving 7 bases not matched to a gene. Per the germline V gene, CDR1 is SGHRS and CDR2 is YFSETQ. The CDR3 length is 14 residues. The CDR3 region has the DNA TGCGCCAGCAGCCTCGGACAGGGTAGGACTGAAGCTTTCTTT. Its protein product is CASSLGQGRTEAFF.

The chain has TRBV10-3 and TRBJ1-2; possible D gene TRBD1, 5 bases. The CDR3 spans 16 residues. The germline V and J ends were trimmed by 7 bases and 1 base, with 19 bases remaining between them. Germline V gene sequence: CDR1 ENHRY, CDR2 SYGVKD. Written as DNA, the CDR3 is TGTGCCATCACCGCAAAGGACCCAGGGAATAACTATGGCTACACCTTC. It is translated as CAITAKDPGNNYGYTF.

Notes on this clone: One end of the junction does not line up with germline, which may come from a read error. This chain connects TRBV19 to TRBJ1-5, with D unclear. The CDR3 runs to 15 residues. Germline V gene data show CDR1 as LNHDA and CDR2 as SQIVND (reference sequence). DNA of the CDR3: TGTGCCAGTAGTGTAGATACTTACAGCAATCAGCCCCAGCATTTT. This sequence encodes CASSVDTYSNQPQHF.

The CDR3 DNA follows: TGTGCCAGCTCCCCGGGAACAAATATGGGTAGCACTGAAGCTTTCTTT. Protein product: CASSPGTNMGSTEAFF. This chain connects TRBV18 to TRBJ1-1; D ambiguous. The CDR3 consists of 16 residues. V was trimmed by 6 bases and J by 4 bases, leaving 21 bases between them. CDR1 is KGHSH and CDR2 is LQKENI in the germline V gene.

This clone appeared a few times. This sequence joins TRBV18 and TRBJ2-7; D gene ambiguous. The V gene lost 0 bases and the J gene lost 4 bases, with 10 bases spanning the gap. This CDR3 has 14 residues. Germline V CDR1 and CDR2: KGHSH, LQKENI. The CDR3 spells CASSPPGSRYEQYF. DNA for the CDR3: TGTGCCAGCTCACCACCTGGTAGTAGATACGAGCAGTACTTC. The variable domain in full, completed from reference TRBV18 and TRBJ2-7, reads NAGVMQNPRHLVRRRGQEARLRCSPMKGHSHVYWYRQLPEEGLKFMVYLQKENIIDESGMPKERFSAEFPKEGPSILRIQQVVRGDSAAYFCASSPPGSRYEQYFGPGTRLTVT.